This TCR beta chain stems from a study of T cells expressing NK-cell markers. Each CDR3 protein gets one entry in TCRdb, which reprocessed the 5' RACE reads and gives no DNA. Its table lists fewer than 550,000 distinct CDR3 sequences. The sequence derives from a woman between 50 and 59 years old in good health. The sequenced sample consisted of blood T cells: a sorted CD56 or NKG2C T cell subset, CD4+ or CD8+ T cells, or bulk PBMC T cells (not recorded which).

CDR3 in amino acids: CSARRQGAEAEAFF. The genes are TRBV20-1 and TRBJ1-1; checking the TCRdb D call of TRBD1 is not possible without DNA. The CDR3 length is 14 residues. Germline values: CDR1 DFQATT, CDR2 SNEGSKA (reference sequence).